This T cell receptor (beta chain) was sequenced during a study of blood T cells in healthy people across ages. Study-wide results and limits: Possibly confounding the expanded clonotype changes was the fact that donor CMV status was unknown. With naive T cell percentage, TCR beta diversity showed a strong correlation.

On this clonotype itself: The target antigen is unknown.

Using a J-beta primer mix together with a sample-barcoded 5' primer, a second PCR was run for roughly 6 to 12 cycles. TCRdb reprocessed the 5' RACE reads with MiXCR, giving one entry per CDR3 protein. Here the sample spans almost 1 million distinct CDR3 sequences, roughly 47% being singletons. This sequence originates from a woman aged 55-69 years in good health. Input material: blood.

The CDR3 sequence is CATSRVGNTYNEQFF. Written as DNA, the CDR3 is TGTGCCACCAGCAGGGTTGGGAATACCTACAATGAGCAGTTCTTC. The chain links TRBV15 to TRBJ2-1; D not resolved. Between the trimmed V and J ends, which lost 3 bases and 2 bases, there was a span of 11 bases. Germline CDR1 and CDR2: LNHNV and YYDKDF (reference sequence). The CDR3 extends over 15 amino acids. Variable domain in full (rest from reference TRBV15 and TRBJ2-1): DAMVIQNPRYQVTQFGKPVTLSCSQTLNHNVMYWYQQKSSQAPKLLFHYYDKDFNNEADTPDNFQSRRPNTSFCFLDIRSPGLGDTAMYLCATSRVGNTYNEQFFGPGTRLTVL.